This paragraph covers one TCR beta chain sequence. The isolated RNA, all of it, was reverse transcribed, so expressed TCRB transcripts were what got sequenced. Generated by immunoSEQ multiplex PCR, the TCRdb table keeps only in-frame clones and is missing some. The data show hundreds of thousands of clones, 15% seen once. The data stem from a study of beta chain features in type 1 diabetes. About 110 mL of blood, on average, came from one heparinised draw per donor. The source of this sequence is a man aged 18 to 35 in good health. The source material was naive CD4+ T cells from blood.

The DNA for the CDR3 is TGTGCCAGCAGTTACTTGGGACAGGGGGAAGAGACCCAGTACTTC. As protein: CASSYLGQGEETQYF. The chain has TRBV6-5 and TRBJ2-5, with 11 bases matching TRBD1. This CDR3 has 15 amino acids. The junction had 1 base not matched to a gene; V was cut back by 1 base and J by 3 bases. Looked up from germline, CDR1 is MNHEY and CDR2 is SVGAGI.